This T cell receptor beta chain was sequenced in a study of blood T cells in healthy people across ages (dated by TCRdb to the mid-2010s). Background for the entire study: Template switching captured roughly one uniquely barcoded TCR beta cDNA molecule per two T cells in model experiments. Using deep sequencing normalized with unique cDNA molecular identifiers, the study measured how TCR beta repertoire diversity changes with age. Donors were grouped into four age groups: young (average 16 years), middle-aged (39), aged (around 56) and long-lived (about 89). To avoid experimental bias, donors of different ages were distributed randomly across sequencing lanes. For two donors (one aged 18 to 29 and one aged 80 or older), the study analyzed two additional independent replicas of 1 million unique cDNA reads from the same blood draw.

Points on this clonotype: Its antigen remains unidentified. Nothing much larger sits one base from this clone, and base qualities are not available.

What the research found in general, with its limitations: As age increased, observed TCR beta diversity per million T cells dropped in a roughly linear way, and a significant reduction was already evident by age 40. Bulk unsorted PBMC profiling prevented conclusive comparison of naive and antigen-experienced compartments. Estimates of total diversity from one million sequenced T cells were regarded as lower bounds and underestimates. Compared with the aged group, the long-lived group had more naive CD4+ T cells, fewer expanded clones and increased TCR diversity, suggesting age selection. A strong correlation was found between observed TCR beta diversity and the percentage of naive T cells measured by flow cytometry. The CMV infection status of donors was not known, potentially confounding age-related changes in expanded clonotypes.

Library preparation was by 5' RACE. The instrument given in TCRdb is Illumina HiSeq 2500. A second roughly 6 to 11 cycle PCR used a sample-barcoded 5' primer and a J-beta primer mix. Each TCR beta cDNA molecule received a unique molecular identifier from a template-switch 5' adaptor carrying 12 random nucleotides. At least 3 million CDR3-containing paired-end reads were obtained from each sample. The Mint cDNA synthesis kit, primed by a TRBC-specific oligonucleotide, was used to synthesize first-strand cDNA from all RNA. Following uracil-DNA glycosylase treatment, all cDNA underwent a first 18-cycle PCR with the universal primers M1SS and BC2_uni_R. From the authors' description of their analysis: For normalization, 1 million high-quality reads, each with a distinct molecular identifier, were randomly selected from each sample. Reads with shared molecular identifiers were discarded instead of being binned into consensus sequences. MiTCR, with a Q25 quality threshold and the strictest error-elimination algorithm, was used for CDR3 identification, clonotype clustering and error correction. A nonparametric unseen species model with Euler transformation was used to estimate a lower bound on total TCR beta diversity. Through fastp at Q25 and MiXCR, TCRdb rebuilt clones from the public reads, retaining in-frame beta chains. Entries are consolidated by CDR3 protein sequence, retaining the most common genes and DNA. The V and J calls were not made by the authors but by TCRdb's processing. The sample records around 1.5 million distinct CDR3 sequences, almost 35% of which are singletons. The ten largest clones add up to 11% of the sample.

Reading the germline V gene gives CDR1 SGDLS and CDR2 YYNGEE. V is reduced by 3 bases and J by 0 bases, leaving a spacing of 12 bases between them. The CDR3 has 15 amino acids, counting the end cysteine and phenylalanine. Of the read, only the CDR3 DNA is kept; its 45 bases are in frame from base 1. Donors were roughly 40 systemically healthy Caucasian individuals from Russia aged about 6 to 100 years. Each donor gave approximately 9.3 milliliters of peripheral blood, collected into EDTA-treated Vacutainer tubes. Ficoll-Paque density-gradient centrifugation was used to isolate PBMCs, with at least 7 million per sample. Total RNA was extracted from PBMCs with Trizol reagent, with at least 6 micrograms obtained per sample. Naive CD45RAhigh/CD27high T cell percentages were measured by flow cytometry on a PBMC aliquot from every donor.

Sequences were obtained from blood. Recombination connected TRBV9 to TRBJ1-1; the D gene is unclear. This TCR was sampled from a woman aged 30 to 39 in good health. The CDR3 region: CASSGGRDLNTEAFF. The DNA sequence is as follows: TGTGCCAGCAGCGGCGGTCGGGATCTGAACACTGAAGCTTTCTTT.